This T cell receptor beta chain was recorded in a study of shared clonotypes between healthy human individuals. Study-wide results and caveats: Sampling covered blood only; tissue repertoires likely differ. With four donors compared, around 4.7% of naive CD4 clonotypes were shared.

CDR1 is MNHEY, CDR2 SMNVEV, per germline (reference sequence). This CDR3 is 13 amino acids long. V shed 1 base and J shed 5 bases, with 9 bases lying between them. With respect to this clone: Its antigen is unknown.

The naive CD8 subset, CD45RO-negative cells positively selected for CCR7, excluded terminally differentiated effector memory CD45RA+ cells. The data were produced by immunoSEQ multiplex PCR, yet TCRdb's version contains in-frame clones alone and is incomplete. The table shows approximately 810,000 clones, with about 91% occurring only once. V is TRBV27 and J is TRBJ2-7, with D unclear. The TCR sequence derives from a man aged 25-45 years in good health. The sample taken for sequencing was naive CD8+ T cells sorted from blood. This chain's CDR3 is CASSLLDEHEQYF. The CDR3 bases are TGTGCCAGCAGTTTATTGGACGAACACGAGCAGTACTTC.